A selection of T cell receptor beta chains follows, all from one sample in a study of blood T cell repertoires in COVID-19. TCRdb's copy holds only in-frame clones and misses some; the assay was immunoSEQ multiplex PCR. The sample contains around 620,000 clones, over 80% of which appear only once. The sample comprised peripheral blood. The receptors here all came from a young woman with acute or convalescent COVID-19. The CDR3 runs from the conserved cysteine through the conserved F or W. Each record gives: V gene, J gene, D gene, clone size, CDR3 protein, CDR3 DNA. The D gene is left open where the match is weak. Clone size is stated in some rows and not others, as once, few, many or a class when expanded.

TRBV19	TRBJ2-7	TRBD2	-	CATRARGGPLEQYF	TGTGCCACCAGGGCACGGGGGGGGCCCCTCGAGCAGTACTTC
TRBV9	TRBJ1-2	-	-	CASSPREGDGYTF	TGTGCCAGCAGCCCTAGGGAGGGGGATGGCTACACCTTC
TRBV5-1	TRBJ2-1	-	few	CASSLGGDEQFF	TGCGCCAGCAGCTTGGGGGGCGATGAGCAGTTCTTC
TRBV18	TRBJ1-1	-	-	CASSLNTANTEAFF	TGTGCCAGCTCACTGAACACAGCGAACACTGAAGCTTTCTTT
TRBV10-3	TRBJ1-1	-	-	CAISEYWPPEAFF	TGTGCCATCAGTGAGTATTGGCCGCCTGAAGCTTTCTTT
TRBV19	TRBJ1-1	TRBD1	-	CASSNTGGGTEAFF	TGTGCCAGTAGTAACACAGGGGGGGGCACTGAAGCTTTCTTT
TRBV11-2	TRBJ2-1	-	-	CASSLDIWGDSYNEQFF	TGTGCCAGCAGCTTAGATATATGGGGGGACTCCTACAATGAGCAGTTCTTC
TRBV4-2	TRBJ2-3	-	-	CASSRRVTDTQYF	TGTGCCAGCAGCCGCCGCGTCACAGATACGCAGTATTTT
TRBV15	TRBJ1-2	TRBD1	-	CATSPGGNGYTF	TGTGCCACCAGCCCAGGGGGGAATGGCTACACCTTC
TRBV4-3	TRBJ2-1	-	-	CASSSHRENEQFF	TGCGCCAGCAGCTCACACAGGGAAAATGAGCAGTTCTTC
TRBV3-1/TRBV3-2	TRBJ1-2	TRBD1	-	CASSRLGQENYGYTF	TGTGCCAGCAGCCGCTTGGGACAGGAGAACTATGGCTACACCTTC
TRBV5-5	TRBJ2-7	TRBD1	few	CASRAGTGALEQYF	TGTGCCAGCAGGGCCGGGACAGGGGCCCTCGAGCAGTACTTC
TRBV2	TRBJ2-3	TRBD1	-	CASSRRTGQNTDTQYF	TGTGCCAGCAGTCGCCGGACAGGACAGAACACAGATACGCAGTATTTT
TRBV30	TRBJ2-7	-	-	CAWSWREYYEQYF	TGTGCCTGGAGTTGGAGGGAATACTACGAGCAGTACTTC
TRBV5-6	TRBJ1-5	-	-	CASSAGGQPQHF	TGTGCCAGCAGCGCGGGGGGTCAGCCCCAGCATTTT
TRBV5-4	TRBJ2-3	TRBD2	-	CASSPGGLAGGPTDTQYF	TGTGCCAGCAGCCCGGGGGGACTAGCGGGGGGCCCCACAGATACGCAGTATTTT
TRBV15	TRBJ1-1	TRBD1	-	CATSTTGSEAFF	TGTGCCACCAGCACGACAGGGTCTGAAGCTTTCTTT
TRBV12-3/TRBV12-4	TRBJ1-1	-	-	CASSWGGEAFF	TGTGCCAGCAGTTGGGGGGGCGAAGCTTTCTTT
TRBV10-2	TRBJ1-1	-	-	CASRDGEGLANTEAFF	TGCGCCAGCAGAGACGGTGAGGGTTTGGCGAACACTGAAGCTTTCTTT
TRBV7-9	TRBJ1-1	TRBD1	-	CASILTGTGVGFGGTEAFF	TGTGCCAGCATCTTAACCGGGACAGGGGTCGGTTTCGGTGGAACTGAAGCTTTCTTT
TRBV4-1	TRBJ2-4	-	-	CASSQVGSGNIQYF	TGCGCCAGCAGCCAAGTTGGGTCCGGGAACATTCAGTACTTC
TRBV4-1	TRBJ1-1	TRBD1	once	CASTKDRAPTEAFF	TGCGCCAGCACCAAAGACAGGGCGCCGACTGAAGCTTTCTTT
TRBV2	TRBJ1-2	-	-	CASSSRTGMYGYTF	TGTGCCAGCAGTTCCAGAACAGGGATGTATGGCTACACCTTC
TRBV12-5	TRBJ2-7	-	once	CASARAGGTYEQYF	TGTGCTAGTGCTCGGGCGGGCGGTACCTACGAGCAGTACTTC
TRBV4-1	TRBJ1-3	-	-	CASGSDSEGNTIYF	TGCGCCAGCGGTTCGGACAGCGAAGGAAACACCATATATTTT
TRBV6-6	TRBJ1-4	-	-	CASSEQGSGEKLFF	TGTGCCAGCAGTGAGCAGGGGAGCGGTGAAAAACTGTTTTTT
TRBV10-2	TRBJ2-3	-	once	CARARSSRDTQYF	TGCGCCAGGGCGAGGAGTTCAAGAGATACGCAGTATTTT